The clone carrying this T cell receptor beta chain was counted at least ten times. Its antigen is currently unknown. The making of cDNA relied on 5'RACE with 10-nucleotide random UMIs. Every sequencing run gave over 190 million TCR-beta sequences, taken from 15-18 subjects. TCRdb recomputed calls from the 5' RACE reads with MiXCR, one row per CDR3 protein. Seen here are about 50,000 distinct CDR3 sequences, about 9.4% observed once, and the top ten hold 20% to 25%. V was trimmed by 0 bases and J by 3 bases, leaving 17 bases between them. The germline gives CDR1 DFQATT, CDR2 SNEGSKA (reference sequence). The CDR3 extends over 16 amino acids. The data were taken from a study of neurological immune-mediated disorders. Study observations and caveats: The study found no CDR3 amino acid sequences shared by expanded clones across subjects, suggesting private repertoires in all groups. HTLV-1-associated myelopathy had the most TCR clonal expansion, while multiple sclerosis had the least, a level that fell below healthy controls.

The sequence derives from a woman aged 40 to 50 with HTLV-1-associated myelopathy (HAM/TSP). The sequencing sample was made of PBMCs. The chain uses TRBV20-1 and TRBJ1-1, with a weak D call TRBD1 (6 bases). CDR3 amino acids: CSARDVPRGGDTEAFF. In DNA, the CDR3 is TGCAGTGCTAGAGACGTGCCCAGGGGAGGGGACACTGAAGCTTTCTTT.